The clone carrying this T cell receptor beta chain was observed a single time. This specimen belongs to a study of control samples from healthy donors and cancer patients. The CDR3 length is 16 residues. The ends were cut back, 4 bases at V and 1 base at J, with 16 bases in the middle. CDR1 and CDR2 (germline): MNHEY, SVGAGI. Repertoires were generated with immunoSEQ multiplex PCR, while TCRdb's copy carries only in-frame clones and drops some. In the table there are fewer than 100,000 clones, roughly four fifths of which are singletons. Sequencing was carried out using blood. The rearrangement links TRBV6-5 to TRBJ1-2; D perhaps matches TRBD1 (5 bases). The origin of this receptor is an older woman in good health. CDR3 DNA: TGTGCCAGCAGTTTCGGGGGAAGTAGAAATAACTATGGCTACACCTTC. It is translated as CASSFGGSRNNYGYTF.